The clone carrying this T cell receptor beta chain was seen more than once but under ten times. CDR1 and CDR2 (germline): SQVTM, ANQGSEA. V lost 3 bases, J lost 5 bases, and 16 bases lay in between. The CDR3 has 14 amino acids. Time point meaning: newly diagnosed GD, antithyroid drugs for less than 3 months. Researchers made the TCR library from RNA that was extracted from PBMCs. The entry originates in a study of regulatory T cells in long-lasting Graves disease. Building of the TCR beta libraries involved iRepertoire HTBI primers and Arm-PCR of CDR3 regions. TCRdb passed the multiplex PCR reads through MiXCR, listing each CDR3 protein once. This table has about 540,000 distinct CDR3 sequences, 13% appearing once. These data were also filed under a second study, of T cells in Graves' hyperthyroidism and ophthalmopathy.

Sequences were derived from peripheral blood mononuclear cells (PBMCs), sampled at new diagnosis, from a patient treated with antithyroid drugs. The V and J genes are TRBV29-1 and TRBJ1-1; TRBD1 is a possible D gene (6 bases). The receptor was derived from a man between 25 and 39 years old with Graves disease. CDR3 residues: CSVETGLKGTEAFF. The CDR3 region has the DNA TGCAGCGTTGAGACAGGACTCAAAGGGACTGAAGCTTTCTTT. The full variable domain, with the rest looked up from reference TRBV29-1 and TRBJ1-1, is SAVISQKPSRDICQRGTSLTIQCQVDSQVTMMFWYRQQPGQSLTLIATANQGSEATYESGFVIDKFPISRPNLTFSTLTVSNMSPEDSSIYLCSVETGLKGTEAFFGQGTRLTVV.